The 3 T cell receptor beta chains reported below all come from one sample, sequenced in a study of T cell repertoires in cytomegalovirus infection. TCRdb redid the calling of the reads with MiXCR, one entry per CDR3 protein. The table includes 300,000 to 400,000 distinct CDR3 sequences, approximately 25% detected once. These receptors have no identified antigens. The specimen comprised cultured PBMCs, sampled from culture after CMV antigen stimulation. The receptors were sampled from a human donor in good health (CMV status not recorded). Some clones in this sample may be carry-over from other donors' samples.

The chain carries TRBV7-2 and TRBJ2-5, with TRBD2 matching 10 bases. V gave up 5 bases and J gave up 1 base; unmatched junction bases: 4. The CDR3 contains 15 residues. Germline V gene data show CDR1 as SGHTA and CDR2 as FQGNSA. CDR3 DNA sequence: TGTGCCAGCAGCGCCGGACTAGCGGTCCAAGAGACCCAGTACTTC. Translated, it gives CASSAGLAVQETQYF.

V gene TRBV27 combines with J gene TRBJ1-3; 9 bases are shared with TRBD1. The CDR3 loop spans 16 amino acids. With 4 bases clipped from V and 4 bases from J, the junction kept 8 bases outside the gene matches. From germline, CDR1 is MNHEY and CDR2 SMNVEV (reference sequence). The CDR3 is CASSSGQGIGGNTIYF. The CDR3 nucleotides read TGTGCCAGCAGTTCAGGACAGGGGATCGGGGGAAACACCATATATTTT.

This clonotype has a handful of counts. The chain couples TRBV5-4 to TRBJ2-7; D ambiguous. Trimming took 4 bases from V and 0 from J, leaving 11 bases between them. Per germline, CDR1 SGHNT and CDR2 YYREEE (reference sequence). The CDR3 has 14 residues. The CDR3 DNA reads TGTGCCAGCAGCCCTGGGATTTACTCCTACGAGCAGTACGTC. It is translated as CASSPGIYSYEQYV.